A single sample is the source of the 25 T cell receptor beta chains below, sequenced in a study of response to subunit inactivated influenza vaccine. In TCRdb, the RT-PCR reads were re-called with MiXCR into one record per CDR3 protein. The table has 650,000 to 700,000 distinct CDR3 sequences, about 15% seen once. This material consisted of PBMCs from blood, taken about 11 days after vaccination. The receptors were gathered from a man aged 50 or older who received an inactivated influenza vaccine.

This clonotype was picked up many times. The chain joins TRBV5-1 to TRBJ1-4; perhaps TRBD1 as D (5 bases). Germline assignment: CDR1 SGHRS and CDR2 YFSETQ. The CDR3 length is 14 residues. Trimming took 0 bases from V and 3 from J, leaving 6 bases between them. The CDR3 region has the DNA TGCGCCAGCAGCTTGGGACAGCCTAATGAAAAACTGTTTTTT. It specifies CASSLGQPNEKLFF.

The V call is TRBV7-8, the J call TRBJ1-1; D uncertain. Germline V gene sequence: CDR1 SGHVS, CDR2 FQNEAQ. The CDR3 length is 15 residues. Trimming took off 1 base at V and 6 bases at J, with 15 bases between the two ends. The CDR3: CASSLDVLGGSEAFF. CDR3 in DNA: TGTGCCAGCAGCTTAGACGTACTGGGAGGATCTGAAGCTTTCTTT.

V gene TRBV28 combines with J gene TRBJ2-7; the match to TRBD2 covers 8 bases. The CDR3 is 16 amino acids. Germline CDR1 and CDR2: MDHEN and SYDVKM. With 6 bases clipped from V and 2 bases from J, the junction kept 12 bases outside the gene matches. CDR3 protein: CASSSSSGGDAYEQYF. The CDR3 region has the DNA TGTGCCAGCAGCTCCTCCTCGGGGGGGGACGCCTACGAGCAGTACTTC.

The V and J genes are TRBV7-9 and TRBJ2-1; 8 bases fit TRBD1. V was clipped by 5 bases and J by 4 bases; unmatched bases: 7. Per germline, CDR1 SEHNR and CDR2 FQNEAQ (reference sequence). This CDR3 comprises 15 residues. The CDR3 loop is CASSVQGTGYNEQFF. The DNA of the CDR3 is TGTGCCAGCAGCGTTCAAGGGACAGGATACAATGAGCAGTTCTTC. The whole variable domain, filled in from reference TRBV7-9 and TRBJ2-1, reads DTGVSQNPRHKITKRGQNVTFRCDPISEHNRLYWYRQTLGQGPEFLTYFQNEAQLEKSRLLSDRFSAERPKGSFSTLEIQRTEQGDSAMYLCASSVQGTGYNEQFFGPGTRLTVL.

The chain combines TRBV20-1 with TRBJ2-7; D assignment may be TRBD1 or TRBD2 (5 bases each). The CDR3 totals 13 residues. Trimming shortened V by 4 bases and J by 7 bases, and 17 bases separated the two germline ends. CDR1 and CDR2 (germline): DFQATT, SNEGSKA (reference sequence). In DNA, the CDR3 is TGCAGTGCTATTGGGGACGGTGGAGAGGAGCAGTACTTC. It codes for CSAIGDGGEEQYF.

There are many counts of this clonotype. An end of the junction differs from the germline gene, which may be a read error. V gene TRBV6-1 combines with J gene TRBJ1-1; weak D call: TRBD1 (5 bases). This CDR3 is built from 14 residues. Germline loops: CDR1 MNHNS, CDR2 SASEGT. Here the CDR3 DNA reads TGTGCCAGCAGTCCAACCTCCAGCGTCTCTTGGGGGTACTTT. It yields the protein CASSPTSSVSWGYF.

CDR3 DNA: TGTGCCAGCAGACGACAGGGAAGGACCTACAATGAGCAGTTCTTC. Residues: CASRRQGRTYNEQFF. The rearrangement uses TRBV11-2 and TRBJ2-1; 7 nucleotides line up with TRBD1. The CDR3 spans 15 residues. From germline, CDR1 is SGHAT and CDR2 FQNNGV. J gave up 2 bases and V 6 bases, and 7 bases lay outside the gene matches.

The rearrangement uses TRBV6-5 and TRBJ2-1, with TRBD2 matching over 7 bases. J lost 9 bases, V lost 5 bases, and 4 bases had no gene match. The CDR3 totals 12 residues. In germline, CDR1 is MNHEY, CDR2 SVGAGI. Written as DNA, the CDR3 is TGTGCCAGCAGTGTCTGGGGGGGTGAGCAGTTCTTC. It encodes CASSVWGGEQFF.

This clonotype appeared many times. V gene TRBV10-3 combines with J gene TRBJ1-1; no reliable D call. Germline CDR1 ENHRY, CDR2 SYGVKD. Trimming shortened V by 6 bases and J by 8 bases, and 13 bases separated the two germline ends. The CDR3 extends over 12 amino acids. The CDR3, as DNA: TGTGCCATCAGGTCGACAAACTGGGAAGCTTTCTTT. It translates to CAIRSTNWEAFF.

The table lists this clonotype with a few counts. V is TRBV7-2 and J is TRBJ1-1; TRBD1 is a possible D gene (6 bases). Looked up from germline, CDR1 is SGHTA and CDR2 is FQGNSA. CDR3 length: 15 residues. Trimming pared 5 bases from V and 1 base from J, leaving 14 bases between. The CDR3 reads CASSPGAYKNTEAFF. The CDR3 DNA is TGTGCCAGCAGCCCAGGGGCATATAAGAACACTGAAGCTTTCTTT.

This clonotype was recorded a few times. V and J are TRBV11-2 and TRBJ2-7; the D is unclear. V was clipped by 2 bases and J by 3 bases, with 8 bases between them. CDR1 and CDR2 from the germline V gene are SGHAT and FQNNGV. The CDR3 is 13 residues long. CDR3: CASSLRPVYEQYF. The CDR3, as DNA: TGTGCCAGCAGCTTACGGCCGGTCTACGAGCAGTACTTC.

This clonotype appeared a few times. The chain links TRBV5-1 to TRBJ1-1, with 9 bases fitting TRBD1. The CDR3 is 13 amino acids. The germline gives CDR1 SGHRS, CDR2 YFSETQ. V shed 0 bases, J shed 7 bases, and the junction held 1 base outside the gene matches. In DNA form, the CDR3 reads TGCGCCAGCAGCTTGGGACAGGGGGTTGAAGCTTTCTTT. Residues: CASSLGQGVEAFF.

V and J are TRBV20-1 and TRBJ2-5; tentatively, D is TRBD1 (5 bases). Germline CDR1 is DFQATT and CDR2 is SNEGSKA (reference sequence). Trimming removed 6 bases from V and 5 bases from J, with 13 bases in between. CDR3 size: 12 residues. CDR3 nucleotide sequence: TGCAGTGCAGGGGCAGGGTGGGAGACCCAGTACTTC. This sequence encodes CSAGAGWETQYF.

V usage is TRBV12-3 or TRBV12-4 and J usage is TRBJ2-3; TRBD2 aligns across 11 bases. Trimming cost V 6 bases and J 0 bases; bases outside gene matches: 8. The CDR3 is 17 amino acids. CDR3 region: CASRGLAGASSTDTQYF. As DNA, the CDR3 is TGTGCCAGCAGAGGACTAGCGGGTGCCTCTAGCACAGATACGCAGTATTTT.

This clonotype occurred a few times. The CDR3 sequence: CASSSTGVSNEQFF. The CDR3 nucleotides read TGTGCCAGCAGCTCTACAGGGGTTTCCAATGAGCAGTTCTTC. The genes are TRBV7-8 and TRBJ2-1, with TRBD1 matching 7 bases. With 4 bases clipped from V and 6 bases from J, the junction kept 6 bases outside the gene matches. Germline V gene data show CDR1 as SGHVS and CDR2 as FQNEAQ. CDR3 length equals 14 residues.

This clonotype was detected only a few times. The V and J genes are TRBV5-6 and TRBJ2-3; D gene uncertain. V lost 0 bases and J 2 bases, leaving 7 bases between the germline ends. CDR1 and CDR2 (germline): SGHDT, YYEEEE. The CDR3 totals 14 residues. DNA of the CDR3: TGTGCCAGCAGCTTGGTCCACCTCACAGATACGCAGTATTTT. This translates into CASSLVHLTDTQYF.

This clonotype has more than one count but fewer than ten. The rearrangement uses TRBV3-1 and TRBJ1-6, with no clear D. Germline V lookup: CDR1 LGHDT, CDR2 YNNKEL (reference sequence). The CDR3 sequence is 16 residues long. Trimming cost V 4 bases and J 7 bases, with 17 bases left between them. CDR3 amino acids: CASSPHRWASNSPLHF. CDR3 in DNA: TGTGCCAGCAGCCCTCACCGGTGGGCGTCGAATTCACCCCTCCACTTT. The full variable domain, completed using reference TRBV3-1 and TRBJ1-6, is DTAVSQTPKYLVTQMGNDKSIKCEQNLGHDTMYWYKQDSKKFLKIMFSYNNKELIINETVPNRFSPKSPDKAHLNLHINSLELGDSAVYFCASSPHRWASNSPLHFGNGTRLTVT.

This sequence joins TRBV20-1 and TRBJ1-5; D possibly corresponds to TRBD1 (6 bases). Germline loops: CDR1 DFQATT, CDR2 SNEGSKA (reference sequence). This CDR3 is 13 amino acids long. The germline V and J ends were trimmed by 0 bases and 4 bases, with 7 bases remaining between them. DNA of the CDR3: TGCAGTGCTAGAGATCAGGGGAATCAGCCCCAGCATTTT. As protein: CSARDQGNQPQHF.

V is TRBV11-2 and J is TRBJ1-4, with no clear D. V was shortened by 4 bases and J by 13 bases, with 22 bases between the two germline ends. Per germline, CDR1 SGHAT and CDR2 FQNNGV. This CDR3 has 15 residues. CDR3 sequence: CASSSKSGPGNLLFF. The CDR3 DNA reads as TGTGCCAGCAGCTCCAAGTCAGGCCCCGGGAACTTACTGTTTTTT.

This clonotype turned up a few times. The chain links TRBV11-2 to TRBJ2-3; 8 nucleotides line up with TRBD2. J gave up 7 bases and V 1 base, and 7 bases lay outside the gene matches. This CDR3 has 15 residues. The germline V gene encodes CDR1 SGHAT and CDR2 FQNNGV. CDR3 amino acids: CASSLGRGGPHTQYF. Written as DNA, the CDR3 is TGTGCCAGCAGCTTAGGTCGCGGGGGGCCACATACGCAGTATTTT.

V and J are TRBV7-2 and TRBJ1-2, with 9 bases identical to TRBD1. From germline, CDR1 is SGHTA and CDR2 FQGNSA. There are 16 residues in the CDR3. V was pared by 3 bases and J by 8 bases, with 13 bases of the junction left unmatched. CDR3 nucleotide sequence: TGTGCCAGCAGCTTGCCCCGATCACAGGGGGCCCAGGGCTACACCTTC. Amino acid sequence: CASSLPRSQGAQGYTF.

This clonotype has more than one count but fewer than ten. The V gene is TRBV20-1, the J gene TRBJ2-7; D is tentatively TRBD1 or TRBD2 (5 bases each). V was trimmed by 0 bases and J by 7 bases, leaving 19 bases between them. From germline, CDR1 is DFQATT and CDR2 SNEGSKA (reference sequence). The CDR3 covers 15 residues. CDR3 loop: CSAREGTDTFEEQYF. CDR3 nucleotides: TGCAGTGCTAGAGAAGGGACGGACACCTTCGAAGAGCAGTACTTC.

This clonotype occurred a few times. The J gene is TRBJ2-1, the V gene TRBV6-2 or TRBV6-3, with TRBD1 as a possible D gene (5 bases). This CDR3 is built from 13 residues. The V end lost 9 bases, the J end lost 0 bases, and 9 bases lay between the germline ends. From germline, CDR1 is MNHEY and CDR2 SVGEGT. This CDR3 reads CASGAFSYNEQFF. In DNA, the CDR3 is TGTGCCAGTGGGGCGTTCTCCTACAATGAGCAGTTCTTC.

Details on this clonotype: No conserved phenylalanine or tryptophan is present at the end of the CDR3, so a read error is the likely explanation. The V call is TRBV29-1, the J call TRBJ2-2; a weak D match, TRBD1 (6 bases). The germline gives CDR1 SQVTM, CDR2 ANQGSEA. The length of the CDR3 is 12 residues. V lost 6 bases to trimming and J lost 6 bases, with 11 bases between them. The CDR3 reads CSVRTGPGELFS. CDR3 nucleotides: TGCAGCGTAAGAACAGGGCCCGGGGAGCTGTTTTCT.

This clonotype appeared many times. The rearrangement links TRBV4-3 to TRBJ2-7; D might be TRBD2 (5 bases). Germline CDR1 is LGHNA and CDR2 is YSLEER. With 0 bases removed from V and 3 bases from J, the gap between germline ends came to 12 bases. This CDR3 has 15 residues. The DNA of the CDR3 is TGCGCCAGCAGCCAAGATTTAGGACTTCTCTACGAGCAGTACTTC. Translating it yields CASSQDLGLLYEQYF.